The TCR beta chain under discussion was sequenced for a study of blood T cell repertoires in COVID-19. Study context: Italy, Spain and the United States were the sources of the convalescent and acute COVID-19 samples. T cells, B-cell-depleted T cells, or PBMCs provided the cDNA or gDNA that served as material.

Germline-derived CDR1 and CDR2 are MDHEN and SYDVKM. The CDR3 length is 13 residues. Losses at the gene ends were 5 bases for V and 2 bases for J; bases not matched to a gene: 2. Using immunoSEQ multiplex PCR, the repertoire was profiled, and TCRdb retains in-frame clones only, with some absent. The table records some 200,000 clones, around 84% of them present only once. The TCR originated in a man older than 75 with acute or convalescent COVID-19. Material: peripheral blood. The rearrangement links TRBV28 to TRBJ2-7; TRBD2 matches 8 bases. CDR3 nucleotides: TGTGCCAGCAGTCAGGGACTAGCCTACGAGCAGTACTTC. Translation: CASSQGLAYEQYF. Supplemented by reference TRBV28 and TRBJ2-7, the full variable domain reads DVKVTQSSRYLVKRTGEKVFLECVQDMDHENMFWYRQDPGLGLRLIYFSYDVKMKEKGDIPEGYSVSREKKERFSLILESASTNQTSMYLCASSQGLAYEQYFGPGTRLTVT.